Presented here are 14 T cell receptor beta chains from one specimen sequenced in a study of blood T cell repertoires in COVID-19. Measured with immunoSEQ multiplex PCR; TCRdb has only the in-frame clones, and not every one. The sample contains more than 110,000 clones, approximately 80% of which appear only once. The sequenced sample consisted of peripheral blood. These receptors were collected from a woman aged 80 or over in a cohort sampled during active or convalescent COVID-19.

The chain employs TRBV5-1 and TRBJ1-4; 7 bases agree with TRBD1. The CDR3 has 15 amino acids. The germline gives CDR1 SGHRS, CDR2 YFSETQ. V shed 4 bases, J shed 3 bases, and the junction held 6 bases outside the gene matches. The DNA for the CDR3 is TGCGCCAGCAGCATTTCCGGGACAGCTAATGAAAAACTGTTTTTT. Translating it yields CASSISGTANEKLFF. The full variable domain, rest sourced from reference TRBV5-1 and TRBJ1-4, is KAGVTQTPRYLIKTRGQQVTLSCSPISGHRSVSWYQQTPGQGLQFLFEYFSETQRNKGNFPGRFSGRQFSNSRSEMNVSTLELGDSALYLCASSISGTANEKLFFGSGTQLSVL.

The genes are TRBV4-3 and TRBJ2-6; 8 nucleotides line up with TRBD2. CDR1 LGHNA and CDR2 YSLEER come from the germline V gene. The trim removed 5 bases at V and 7 bases at J, leaving 4 bases unmatched. CDR3 size: 14 residues. The DNA for the CDR3 is TGCGCCAGCAGCAAAAGGACTAGCGCCAACGTCCTGACTTTC. It translates to CASSKRTSANVLTF.

The chain links TRBV27 to TRBJ1-6; 9 nucleotides align to TRBD1. This CDR3 contains 17 residues. Trimming at V came to 6 bases and at J to 4 bases, leaving 10 bases not matched to a gene. Germline V CDR1 and CDR2: MNHEY, SMNVEV (reference sequence). The CDR3 spells CASSSIGTGPYNSPLHF. The CDR3 region has the DNA TGTGCCAGCAGCTCCATTGGGACAGGGCCATATAATTCACCCCTCCACTTT.

The chain joins TRBV5-5 to TRBJ1-4; D call uncertain. V lost 4 bases and J lost 5, with 12 bases in between. The germline V gene has CDR1 SGHKS and CDR2 YYEKEE (reference sequence). The CDR3 loop spans 14 amino acids. CDR3 protein: CASSPQQNNEKLFF. CDR3 sequence (DNA): TGTGCCAGCAGCCCCCAACAGAACAATGAAAAACTGTTTTTT.

This clone showed up many times. The chain couples TRBV4-1 to TRBJ1-1; 11 bases agree with TRBD1. This CDR3 region has 13 residues. Trimming took 8 bases from V and 4 from J; bases not matched to a gene: 3. Germline assignment: CDR1 MGHRA and CDR2 YSYEKL. CDR3 DNA: TGCGCCAGCTCGGGGACAGGGGGCACTGAAGCTTTCTTT. Translation: CASSGTGGTEAFF.

J is TRBJ2-3 and V is TRBV2; 9 nucleotides align to TRBD1. CDR3 length: 14 amino acids. V was clipped by 8 bases and J by 4 bases; unmatched bases: 7. CDR1 and CDR2 from the germline V gene are SNHLY and FYNNEI. CDR3 DNA: TGTGCCAGCGAGACAGGGGGGTTCGCAGATACGCAGTATTTT. Translation gives CASETGGFADTQYF. Filled out from reference TRBV2 and TRBJ2-3, the complete variable domain reads EPEVTQTPSHQVTQMGQEVILRCVPISNHLYFYWYRQILGQKVEFLVSFYNNEISEKSEIFDDQFSVERPDGSNFTLKIRSTKLEDSAMYFCASETGGFADTQYFGPGTRLTVL.

The chain employs TRBV7-2 and TRBJ2-3, with 8 bases matching TRBD1. This CDR3 spans 16 amino acids. Germline V gives CDR1 SGHTA, CDR2 FQGNSA. Losses at the gene ends were 1 base for V and 3 bases for J; bases not matched to a gene: 6. This chain's CDR3 is CASSLVVGQGTDTQYF. The CDR3 DNA reads TGTGCCAGCAGCTTAGTAGTCGGACAGGGTACAGATACGCAGTATTTT.

The genes are TRBV18 and TRBJ2-4; no definite D call. Germline assignment: CDR1 KGHSH and CDR2 LQKENI. The V and J ends lost 4 bases and 8 bases respectively, with 15 bases between them. The CDR3 totals 14 residues. The CDR3 bases are TGTGCCAGCTCACGGCTCTCCGACTTTGACATTCAGTACTTC. It specifies CASSRLSDFDIQYF.

The gene calls are TRBV5-4 and TRBJ1-4, with a tentative D call TRBD1 (6 bases). CDR1 and CDR2 from the germline V gene are SGHNT and YYREEE (reference sequence). Trimming took off 4 bases at V and 5 bases at J, with 9 bases between the two ends. This CDR3 is built from 13 residues. CDR3 DNA: TGTGCCAGCAGCCGGGACAAGAATGAAAAACTGTTTTTT. This sequence encodes CASSRDKNEKLFF.

The J gene is TRBJ1-4, the V gene TRBV30, with 7 bases identical to TRBD1. The CDR3 covers 15 residues. CDR1 is GTSNPN and CDR2 is SVGIG in the germline V gene (reference sequence). V gave up 4 bases and J gave up 4 bases; unmatched junction bases: 9. CDR3: CAWTPRTGLNEKLFF. CDR3 sequence (DNA): TGTGCCTGGACGCCGAGGACAGGCCTTAATGAAAAACTGTTTTTT.

V is TRBV7-2 and J is TRBJ2-7; 9 nucleotides agree with TRBD1. The ends lost 5 bases at V and 3 bases at J; junction bases unmatched: 8. Germline values: CDR1 SGHTA, CDR2 FQGNSA. This CDR3 is 15 amino acids long. CDR3 protein: CASSPRPGQGYEQYF. CDR3 DNA sequence: TGTGCCAGCAGCCCTCGGCCGGGACAGGGCTACGAGCAGTACTTC.

This sequence joins TRBV28 and TRBJ1-2, with D tentatively TRBD1 (5 bases). CDR1 is MDHEN, CDR2 SYDVKM, per germline. The V gene lost 3 bases and the J gene lost 4 bases, with 9 bases spanning the gap. The CDR3 contains 13 residues. Here the CDR3 DNA reads TGTGCCAGCAGTTTTGGCAGGGTCTATGGCTACACCTTC. This encodes CASSFGRVYGYTF.

This rearrangement joins TRBV9 to TRBJ1-2; maybe TRBD1 (6 bases). The germline gives CDR1 SGDLS, CDR2 YYNGEE. The CDR3 length is 15 residues. Deletions cut 0 bases from V and 7 bases from J, with 16 bases between. The CDR3 spells CASSVEGRGWGGYTF. The CDR3 DNA follows: TGTGCCAGCAGCGTAGAGGGCAGGGGTTGGGGTGGCTACACCTTC.

The CDR3 loop reads CAWSVRGASTDTQYF. CDR3 sequence (DNA): TGTGCCTGGAGTGTACGGGGGGCTAGCACAGATACGCAGTATTTT. The V and J genes are TRBV30 and TRBJ2-3; TRBD2 is a possible D gene (7 bases). The CDR3 totals 15 residues. Per germline, CDR1 GTSNPN and CDR2 SVGIG (reference sequence). V lost 0 bases, J lost 0 bases, and 10 bases lay in between.